A single sample gave rise to the 13 T cell receptor beta chains below, sequenced in a study of CXCR3-negative and CXCR3-positive naive CD8 T cells. 5' RACE with UMI labels generated the TRB cDNA libraries. TCRdb derives one entry per CDR3 protein from the 5' RACE reads, leaving out DNA. The sample totals around 92,000 distinct CDR3 sequences; its top ten clones hold over 1.5%. Specimen: naive CXCR3- CD8+ T cells from blood. Subset in this sample: CD45RO-CCR7+CD27+CD95- naive CD8+ T cells lacking CXCR3 (TNR3-). The source of these receptors is a human donor in good health. Some clones in this sample may be carry-over from other donors' samples.

The rearrangement uses TRBV28 and TRBJ2-5; the D call of TRBD1 rests on TCRdb alone, since no DNA is present to check it. Germline CDR1 and CDR2: MDHEN and SYDVKM. The CDR3 contains 17 residues. CDR3: CASSSPSGTEYQETQYF.

The genes are TRBV28 and TRBJ2-1; the TCRdb D gene call, TRBD1, has no DNA to confirm it. Germline-derived CDR1 and CDR2 are MDHEN and SYDVKM. The CDR3 loop spans 16 amino acids. This CDR3 reads CASSWGQGLSYNEQFF.

This chain uses TRBV29-1 with TRBJ2-1; TCRdb picks TRBD2, but there is no DNA to check that call. Germline CDR1 SQVTM, CDR2 ANQGSEA. The CDR3 has 14 residues. The CDR3 sequence: CSADVGPLYNEQFF.

This rearrangement joins TRBV5-5 to TRBJ1-1; TCRdb's assignment of TRBD1 cannot be checked, as there is no DNA. Germline V gene lookup returns CDR1 SGHKS and CDR2 YYEKEE (reference sequence). The CDR3 extends over 12 amino acids. The chain's CDR3 is CASSPLETEAFF.

V usage is TRBV28 and J usage is TRBJ1-1. The CDR3 loop spans 15 amino acids. The germline V gene has CDR1 MDHEN and CDR2 SYDVKM. The CDR3 spells CASSLLQAQNTEAFF. The whole variable domain, remainder taken from reference TRBV28 and TRBJ1-1, is DVKVTQSSRYLVKRTGEKVFLECVQDMDHENMFWYRQDPGLGLRLIYFSYDVKMKEKGDIPEGYSVSREKKERFSLILESASTNQTSMYLCASSLLQAQNTEAFFGQGTRLTVV.

The chain recombines TRBV27 with TRBJ2-1; the TCRdb call, TRBD2, lacks DNA for checking. There are 16 residues in the CDR3. Germline assignment: CDR1 MNHEY and CDR2 SMNVEV (reference sequence). This chain's CDR3 is CASSLLAGVSYNEQFF.

This chain joins TRBV4-1 and TRBJ2-5; the TCRdb D gene call, TRBD1, has no DNA to confirm it. The CDR3 is made up of 14 amino acids. The V gene's germline CDR1 is MGHRA and CDR2 YSYEKL. The CDR3 spells CASSQGTDQETQYF.

The chain carries TRBV20-1 and TRBJ2-1; TCRdb picks TRBD2, but there is no DNA to check that call. This CDR3 is 15 amino acids long. The germline gives CDR1 DFQATT, CDR2 SNEGSKA (reference sequence). The CDR3 reads CSARGASGSLGEQFF.

The chain recombines TRBV7-6 with TRBJ2-2; no DNA is available, so the TRBD2 call from TCRdb remains unchecked. Germline V gene sequence: CDR1 SGHVS, CDR2 FNYEAQ. The CDR3 runs to 15 residues. Here the CDR3 reads CASSLGGIGTGELFF.

The rearrangement joins TRBV9 to TRBJ2-3; without DNA, the TCRdb call of TRBD1 cannot be checked. CDR3 length: 14 amino acids. Germline loops: CDR1 SGDLS, CDR2 YYNGEE. The CDR3: CASSGRDYTDTQYF.

The V and J genes are TRBV4-3 and TRBJ2-3; TCRdb picks TRBD2, but there is no DNA to check that call. Germline V lookup: CDR1 LGHNA, CDR2 YSLEER. This CDR3 is built from 19 residues. The CDR3 spells CASSQEPSGGASRTDTQYF.

This chain uses TRBV29-1 with TRBJ2-7; the D gene TCRdb calls, TRBD1, cannot be checked with no DNA. The CDR3 length is 12 residues. Germline V gives CDR1 SQVTM, CDR2 ANQGSEA. CDR3 in amino acids: CSVGGTGREQYF.

V gene TRBV11-2 combines with J gene TRBJ2-5. Germline V gives CDR1 SGHAT, CDR2 FQNNGV. The CDR3 totals 12 residues. Here the CDR3 reads CASSSGRETQYF.